This T cell receptor (beta chain) was found in a study of blood T cell repertoires in COVID-19. CDR1 is SGHNT, CDR2 YYREEE, per germline (reference sequence). This CDR3 contains 16 residues. Trimming cost V 2 bases and J 1 base, with 15 bases left between them. Clones were sequenced by immunoSEQ multiplex PCR, and TCRdb holds only the in-frame ones, with some missing. The sample carries about 240,000 clones, about 90% recorded once. This sequence originates from a woman in her thirties or forties with acute COVID-19. J is TRBJ1-2 and V is TRBV5-4; D not resolved. The sequenced sample was PBMCs or T cells enriched from blood (not recorded which). CDR3 in amino acids: CASSFSEHQINYGYTF. The CDR3 DNA reads as TGTGCCAGCAGCTTCTCAGAACACCAAATTAACTATGGCTACACCTTC.